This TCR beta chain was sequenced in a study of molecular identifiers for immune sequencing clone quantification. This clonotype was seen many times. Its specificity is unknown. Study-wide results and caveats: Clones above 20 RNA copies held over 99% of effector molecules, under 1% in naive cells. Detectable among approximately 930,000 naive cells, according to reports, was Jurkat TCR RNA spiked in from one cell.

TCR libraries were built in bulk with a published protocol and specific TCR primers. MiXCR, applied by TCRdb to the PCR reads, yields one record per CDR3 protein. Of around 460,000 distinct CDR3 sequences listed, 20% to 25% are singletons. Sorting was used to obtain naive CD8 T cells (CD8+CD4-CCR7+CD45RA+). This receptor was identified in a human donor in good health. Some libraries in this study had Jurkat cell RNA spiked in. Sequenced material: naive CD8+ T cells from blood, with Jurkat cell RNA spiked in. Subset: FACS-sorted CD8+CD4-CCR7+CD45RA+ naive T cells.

This chain's CDR3 is CATSGTSGGGGTDTQYF. Written as DNA, the CDR3 is TGTGCCACCAGTGGGACTAGCGGAGGCGGGGGCACAGATACGCAGTATTTT. V is TRBV24-1 and J is TRBJ2-3, with TRBD2 matching over 10 bases. The trim removed 5 bases at V and 1 base at J, leaving 8 bases unmatched. This CDR3 contains 17 residues. Germline V lookup: CDR1 KGHDR, CDR2 SFDVKD.